The 24 T cell receptor beta chains below come from one sample, sequenced in a study of cytomegalovirus exposure and HLA in healthy donors. PCR involved 60 Vbeta and 13 Jbeta primers. Data came from immunoSEQ multiplex PCR; TCRdb stores just in-frame clones and leaves some out. In the table there are roughly 95,000 clones, 65% to 90% of which are singletons. The sequenced sample consisted of PBMCs. These receptors were obtained from a man aged 25 to 45 in good health and CMV-seropositive.

The gene calls are TRBV5-1 and TRBJ2-1; D may be TRBD2 (6 bases). The V gene lost 4 bases and the J gene lost 2 bases, with 19 bases spanning the gap. The CDR3 extends over 17 amino acids. The germline CDR1 and CDR2 sequences are SGHRS and YFSETQ. CDR3 in DNA: TGCGCCAGCAGCCCTAGCGTTAGCGGTAACCCCTACAATGAGCAGTTCTTC. Translating gives CASSPSVSGNPYNEQFF.

This chain uses TRBV5-1 with TRBJ1-2; D perhaps matches TRBD1 (5 bases). V dropped 7 bases and J dropped 4 bases, with 17 bases sitting between them. Germline CDR1 reads SGHRS; CDR2 reads YFSETQ. The CDR3 runs to 14 residues. DNA for the CDR3: TGCGCCAGCTCATCCCCGGAGGGGCGCTATGGCTACACCTTC. It translates to CASSSPEGRYGYTF.

This clone was seen once. The V call is TRBV9, the J call TRBJ1-2, with 7 nucleotides matching TRBD1. The J segment lost 5 bases and the V segment lost 3 bases, leaving 7 bases of the junction unmatched. This CDR3 is built from 14 residues. Germline-derived CDR1 and CDR2 are SGDLS and YYNGEE. In DNA, the CDR3 is TGTGCCAGCAGCGATTGGGACAGACCTTATGGCTACACCTTC. Protein sequence: CASSDWDRPYGYTF.

The rearrangement joins TRBV9 to TRBJ2-1; 7 nucleotides line up with TRBD1. The V segment lost 4 bases and the J segment 4 bases; nucleotides outside the gene matches: 5. Germline lookup yields CDR1 SGDLS and CDR2 YYNGEE. There are 14 residues in the CDR3. This CDR3 reads CASSIRDRYNEQFF. The CDR3 coding sequence is TGTGCCAGCAGCATCCGGGACAGATACAATGAGCAGTTCTTC.

V and J are TRBV30 and TRBJ2-2; TRBD1 might be the D (6 bases). The length of the CDR3 is 16 residues. In germline, CDR1 is GTSNPN, CDR2 SVGIG (reference sequence). V shed 3 bases and J shed 6 bases, with 20 bases lying between them. The DNA for the CDR3 is TGTGCCTGGAGGGATAAGTTCCCCCCAGGGGCCGGGGAGCTGTTTTTT. It encodes CAWRDKFPPGAGELFF.

This chain uses TRBV21-1 with TRBJ1-1; the table's D gene call, TRBD1, was not cross checked with the DNA. TRBV21-1 is flagged as a pseudogene. The CDR3 is 14 amino acids. The CDR3 nucleotides are TGTGCCAGCAGCACGCAGGGGTATTGGACTGAAGCTTTCTTT. Its protein product is CASSTQGYWTEAFF.

The chain recombines TRBV18 with TRBJ2-1; 15 nucleotides match TRBD2. The CDR3 has 15 amino acids. Germline CDR1 reads KGHSH; CDR2 reads LQKENI. V lost 5 bases and J lost 7; bases outside the gene matches: 3. CDR3 loop: CASSTGLAGGNEQFF. In nucleotides, the CDR3 is TGTGCCAGCTCAACCGGACTAGCGGGAGGGAATGAGCAGTTCTTC.

V and J are TRBV7-2 and TRBJ1-5, with 9 bases matching TRBD1. Germline-derived CDR1 and CDR2 are SGHTA and FQGNSA. This CDR3 region has 15 residues. V dropped 1 base and J dropped 7; count of bases not matched to a gene: 5. CDR3 in DNA: TGTGCCAGCAGCTTAGGAGGACAGGGGAGGCAGCCCCAGCATTTT. It translates to CASSLGGQGRQPQHF.

This rearrangement joins TRBV10-2 to TRBJ1-5; D remains unclear. CDR1 and CDR2 (germline): WSHSY, SAAADI. V was clipped by 5 bases and J by 0 bases, with 5 bases between them. The CDR3 extends over 13 amino acids. The CDR3 protein is CASSRYSNQPQHF. DNA for the CDR3: TGCGCCAGCAGTCGCTATAGCAATCAGCCCCAGCATTTT.

This chain joins TRBV11-2 and TRBJ2-2; 10 nucleotides line up with TRBD1. Germline V gene data show CDR1 as SGHAT and CDR2 as FQNNGV. With 3 bases clipped from V and 1 base from J, the junction kept 11 bases outside the gene matches. CDR3 length equals 19 residues. The CDR3: CASSFAGTGAFGNTGELFF. The CDR3 nucleotides are TGTGCCAGCAGCTTTGCCGGGACAGGGGCGTTTGGGAACACCGGGGAGCTGTTTTTT.

This chain uses TRBV5-1 with TRBJ2-2, with 8 positions matching TRBD1. CDR3 length: 16 amino acids. The J segment lost 1 base and the V segment lost 2 bases, leaving 4 bases of the junction unmatched. The germline V gene encodes CDR1 SGHRS and CDR2 YFSETQ. CDR3 sequence reads: CASSLTGTGNTGELFF. The DNA of the CDR3 is TGCGCCAGCAGCTTAACCGGGACAGGGAACACCGGGGAGCTGTTTTTT.

The CDR3 region has the DNA TGTGCCTGGTACAGGGGATACAATGAGCAGTTCTTC. Translating gives CAWYRGYNEQFF. The chain recombines TRBV30 with TRBJ2-1, with TRBD1 matching over 7 bases. Trimming cost V 5 bases and J 4 bases; bases outside gene matches: 2. The germline gives CDR1 GTSNPN, CDR2 SVGIG (reference sequence). The CDR3 sequence is 12 residues long.

The chain links TRBV4-2 to TRBJ1-6; a weak D match, TRBD1 (6 bases). The germline CDR1 and CDR2 sequences are LGHNA and YNFKEQ. V lost 0 bases and J 7 bases, leaving 13 bases between the germline ends. CDR3 length: 16 amino acids. The CDR3 coding sequence is TGTGCCAGCAGCCAAGAGGGGGCAGGGATGAATTCACCCCTCCACTTT. Its protein product is CASSQEGAGMNSPLHF.

V usage is TRBV9 and J usage is TRBJ2-2; 12 nucleotides match TRBD2. V was clipped by 4 bases and J by 6 bases; unmatched bases: 4. Looked up from germline, CDR1 is SGDLS and CDR2 is YYNGEE. The length of the CDR3 is 15 residues. The DNA for the CDR3 is TGTGCCAGCAGCATACTAGCGGGAGGATCCGGGGAGCTGTTTTTT. It specifies CASSILAGGSGELFF.

The chain uses TRBV5-8 and TRBJ2-5; 14 bases match TRBD2. With 5 bases clipped from V and 5 bases from J, the junction kept 8 bases outside the gene matches. Germline CDR1 SGHTS, CDR2 YDEGEE. This CDR3 contains 16 residues. CDR3 loop: CASSRGLAGDWETQYF. The DNA for the CDR3 is TGTGCCAGCAGTCGGGGACTAGCGGGAGACTGGGAGACCCAGTACTTC.

V gene TRBV4-1 combines with J gene TRBJ1-5, with D perhaps matching TRBD1 (5 bases). The ends were cut back, 8 bases at V and 0 bases at J, with 11 bases in the middle. The germline CDR1 and CDR2 sequences are MGHRA and YSYEKL. CDR3 length: 14 amino acids. CDR3 DNA sequence: TGCGCCAGCTCGACAGCACATAGCAATCAGCCCCAGCATTTT. It encodes CASSTAHSNQPQHF.

The sample holds one count of this clone. The genes are TRBV9 and TRBJ1-1; possible D gene TRBD1, 6 bases. The CDR3 consists of 15 residues. Germline assignment: CDR1 SGDLS and CDR2 YYNGEE. V was trimmed by 4 bases and J by 3 bases, leaving 16 bases between them. In DNA form, the CDR3 reads TGTGCCAGCAGCAATCAAGGGGGTCGAGACACTGAAGCTTTCTTT. The encoded protein is CASSNQGGRDTEAFF.

There are a few counts of this clone. The chain employs TRBV5-5 and TRBJ1-2; 9 bases align to TRBD1. CDR1 and CDR2 from the germline V gene are SGHKS and YYEKEE (reference sequence). This CDR3 is built from 13 residues. With V trimmed by 2 bases and J by 8 bases, 4 bases remained unmatched. The CDR3 sequence is CASSLQGAQGYTF. The CDR3 DNA sequence: TGTGCCAGCAGCTTACAGGGGGCACAGGGCTACACCTTC.

The chain employs TRBV9 and TRBJ2-7, with D possibly TRBD2 on 5 matching bases. V shed 0 bases and J shed 5 bases, with 12 bases lying between them. The length of the CDR3 is 14 residues. Germline loops: CDR1 SGDLS, CDR2 YYNGEE. CDR3 nucleotides: TGTGCCAGCAGCGTAGACACGGTGGGAGACGAGCAGTACTTC. Amino acid sequence: CASSVDTVGDEQYF.

This sequence joins TRBV19 and TRBJ2-1; the match to TRBD2 covers 9 bases. The junction had 4 bases not matched to a gene; V was cut back by 6 bases and J by 4 bases. Germline-derived CDR1 and CDR2 are LNHDA and SQIVND (reference sequence). This CDR3 has 14 residues. DNA of the CDR3: TGTGCCAGTAGGTCTAGCGGGATTTACAATGAGCAGTTCTTC. It yields the protein CASRSSGIYNEQFF. Using reference TRBV19 and TRBJ2-1 for the parts outside the CDR3, the full variable domain is DGGITQSPKYLFRKEGQNVTLSCEQNLNHDAMYWYRQDPGQGLRLIYYSQIVNDFQKGDIAEGYSVSREKKESFPLTVTSAQKNPTAFYLCASRSSGIYNEQFFGPGTRLTVL.

The rearrangement joins TRBV25-1 to TRBJ2-2; D unclear. The germline gives CDR1 MGHDK, CDR2 SYGVNS. Trimming stripped 7 bases from V and 1 base from J, with 7 bases between. The CDR3 is 13 amino acids. The CDR3 spells CASKFRNTGELFF. The DNA for the CDR3 is TGTGCCAGCAAATTCCGGAACACCGGGGAGCTGTTTTTT.

The chain couples TRBV7-2 to TRBJ1-1; D not certain. V was clipped by 1 base and J by 4 bases, with 7 bases between them. The CDR3 is made up of 13 amino acids. CDR1 is SGHTA, CDR2 FQGNSA, per germline. The CDR3 spells CASSLGVSTEAFF. CDR3 nucleotides: TGTGCCAGCAGCTTAGGAGTGAGCACTGAAGCTTTCTTT.

The V and J genes are TRBV7-2 and TRBJ2-5; 7 positions agree with TRBD2. Trimming took 1 base from V and 5 from J; bases not matched to a gene: 10. The CDR3 has 16 residues. From germline, CDR1 is SGHTA and CDR2 FQGNSA. The CDR3 protein is CASSLGIVREGETQYF. CDR3 DNA sequence: TGTGCCAGCAGCTTAGGAATTGTGAGGGAGGGGGAGACCCAGTACTTC.

This clone was seen only once. CDR3 loop: CSVGLVLAGELFF. CDR3 coding DNA: TGCAGCGTCGGACTAGTTTTGGCCGGGGAGCTGTTTTTT. The chain uses TRBV29-1 and TRBJ2-2; 7 bases fit TRBD2. This CDR3 has 13 amino acids. V shed 6 bases and J 6 bases; nucleotides not matched to a gene: 7. Germline V gives CDR1 SQVTM, CDR2 ANQGSEA.